Listed below are T cell receptor beta chains from one sample, sequenced in a study of T-cell memory formation after mild COVID-19. TCRdb passed the 5' RACE reads through MiXCR, listing each CDR3 protein once. The sample shows roughly 600,000 distinct CDR3 sequences, under 20% of them seen only once. Material: PBMCs or a T cell subset sorted from them (not recorded which). The receptors stem from an adult woman who had mild COVID-19 (a few samples of this study predate the infection). Cell type and time point are not known. The CDR3 runs from the conserved cysteine through the conserved F or W. The D gene is left open where the match is weak. Clone size appears in some rows only: once, few, many, or a class for an expanded clone.

clone_size	v_call	cdr3_length	d_call	j_call	cdr3_aa	cdr3_nt
few	TRBV24-1	17	TRBD2	TRBJ2-1	CATSDPGTSRTLDEQFF	TGTGCCACCAGTGACCCGGGGACTAGCAGGACCCTCGATGAGCAGTTCTTC
-	TRBV27	14	TRBD2	TRBJ2-3	CASSSPGLSDTQYF	TGTGCCAGCAGTTCTCCGGGACTATCAGACACGCAGTATTTT
few	TRBV6-2/TRBV6-3	15	-	TRBJ2-6	CASSPSLSGANVLTF	TGTGCCAGCAGTCCTAGCCTTTCTGGGGCCAACGTCCTGACTTTC
few	TRBV9	14	-	TRBJ2-7	CASSVGGDLYEQYF	TGTGCCAGCAGCGTAGGAGGGGATCTTTACGAGCAGTACTTC
-	TRBV24-1	16	TRBD1	TRBJ1-1	CATSDKGQGAVAEAFF	TGTGCCACCAGTGATAAGGGACAGGGGGCCGTGGCTGAAGCTTTCTTT
few	TRBV24-1	16	TRBD1	TRBJ2-2	CATSDFVGTGTGELFF	TGTGCCACCAGTGATTTTGTAGGGACAGGCACCGGGGAGCTGTTTTTT
-	TRBV4-3	15	-	TRBJ2-2	CASSQFRQDAGELFF	TGCGCCAGCAGCCAATTCCGACAGGACGCCGGGGAGCTGTTTTTT
few	TRBV2	17	TRBD2	TRBJ2-7	CASSDLITSGSWYEQYF	TGTGCCAGCAGTGACCTCATAACTAGCGGGAGTTGGTACGAGCAGTACTTC
few	TRBV20-1	12	TRBD1	TRBJ1-2	CSAGTVDYGYTF	TGCAGTGCTGGGACAGTCGACTATGGCTACACCTTC
few	TRBV12-3/TRBV12-4	14	TRBD1	TRBJ1-5	CASTLTGGNQPQHF	TGTGCCAGCACCCTTACAGGGGGCAATCAGCCCCAGCATTTT
-	TRBV11-2	14	-	TRBJ1-1	CASSRTPLNTEAFF	TGTGCCAGCAGCCGAACCCCCCTGAACACTGAAGCTTTCTTT
many	TRBV3-1	15	-	TRBJ2-7	CASSPYEEQVDEQYF	TGTGCCAGCAGCCCCTACGAAGAACAGGTGGACGAGCAGTACTTC
-	TRBV7-9	13	-	TRBJ2-1	CASSGGLHHEQFF	TGTGCCAGCAGCGGAGGATTACACCATGAGCAGTTCTTC
-	TRBV20-1	13	-	TRBJ1-1	CSAPTRRVGEAFF	TGCAGTGCTCCAACCAGACGGGTCGGTGAAGCTTTCTTT
once	TRBV5-1	13	TRBD1	TRBJ1-1	CASSRWTGAEAFF	TGCGCCAGCAGCAGATGGACAGGGGCTGAAGCTTTCTTT
-	TRBV3-1	12	-	TRBJ2-5	CASSRIQETQYF	TGTGCCAGCAGCCGGATTCAAGAGACCCAGTACTTC
few	TRBV20-1	16	TRBD1	TRBJ1-3	CSARPYRGLLGNTIYF	TGCAGTGCTAGGCCATACAGGGGGCTCTTAGGAAACACCATATATTTT
-	TRBV4-2	16	-	TRBJ2-3	CASSQQGTLSTDTQYF	TGTGCCAGCAGCCAGCAGGGGACCCTTAGCACAGATACGCAGTATTTT
many	TRBV18	14	TRBD1	TRBJ2-7	CASSPGTGSYEQYF	TGTGCCAGCAGCCCCGGGACAGGGTCCTACGAGCAGTACTTC
once	TRBV2	16	-	TRBJ2-2	CASRIPRQGVTGELFF	TGTGCCAGCAGGATACCGAGACAAGGGGTAACCGGGGAGCTGTTTTTT
many	TRBV3-1	16	-	TRBJ2-1	CASSSMYGRAYNEQFF	TGTGCCAGCAGCTCCATGTACGGGCGGGCCTACAATGAGCAGTTCTTC
-	TRBV6-5	16	-	TRBJ2-5	CASSYSGIELQETQYF	TGTGCCAGCAGTTACTCGGGCATCGAACTACAAGAGACCCAGTACTTC
-	TRBV19	15	TRBD2	TRBJ2-1	CASKLLAGGSNEQFF	TGTGCCAGTAAGTTACTAGCGGGAGGATCAAATGAGCAGTTCTTC
few	TRBV5-5	16	-	TRBJ2-1	CASSEHPAPTHNEQFF	TGTGCCAGCAGCGAACACCCGGCCCCCACACACAATGAGCAGTTCTTC
-	TRBV27	14	TRBD1	TRBJ2-7	CASSSGQGWNEQYF	TGTGCCAGCAGTTCCGGACAGGGTTGGAACGAGCAGTACTTC
-	TRBV7-6	13	-	TRBJ1-5	CASSGTDNQPQHF	TGTGCCAGCAGCGGGACCGATAATCAGCCCCAGCATTTT
few	TRBV28	14	-	TRBJ2-1	CASNGDAEHNEQFF	TGTGCCAGCAATGGGGACGCGGAGCACAATGAGCAGTTCTTC
-	TRBV6-5	16	-	TRBJ2-3	CASTTAGARRGDTQYF	TGTGCCAGCACCACCGCGGGGGCGAGGAGGGGAGATACGCAGTATTTT
few	TRBV3-1	14	-	TRBJ2-7	CASSSTIGVREQYF	TGTGCCAGCAGTTCTACAATCGGGGTGAGGGAGCAGTACTTC
-	TRBV6-2/TRBV6-3	14	TRBD2	TRBJ2-1	CASRSGGSRYEQFF	TGTGCCAGCAGAAGCGGCGGGAGTCGCTATGAGCAGTTCTTC
-	TRBV20-1	16	-	TRBJ2-7	CSAREDSGTYLYEQYF	TGCAGTGCTAGAGAGGACTCAGGGACCTACCTTTACGAGCAGTACTTC
-	TRBV4-3	17	TRBD1	TRBJ1-1	CASSQDPPTGVNTEAFF	TGCGCCAGCAGCCAAGATCCTCCGACAGGGGTCAACACTGAAGCTTTCTTT
-	TRBV7-9	12	-	TRBJ2-1	CASIIRGSEQFF	TGTGCCAGCATCATTAGGGGGAGTGAGCAGTTCTTC
few	TRBV24-1	13	-	TRBJ2-2	CATSLMGTGELFF	TGTGCCACCAGTCTGATGGGTACCGGGGAGCTGTTTTTT
once	TRBV27	14	-	TRBJ1-1	CASRLGSGTTEAFF	TGTGCCAGCAGACTAGGGTCCGGCACGACTGAAGCTTTCTTT
-	TRBV7-2	12	-	TRBJ1-2	CASSLAAVPNTF	TGTGCCAGCAGCTTAGCAGCAGTCCCTAACACCTTC
-	TRBV7-6	17	-	TRBJ1-3	CASSRPVTGPGRDTIYF	TGTGCCAGCAGCCGTCCGGTTACGGGCCCCGGACGGGACACCATATATTTT
-	TRBV6-6	13	-	TRBJ2-7	CASSYARMDEQYF	TGTGCCAGCAGTTACGCCAGGATGGACGAGCAGTACTTC
few	TRBV6-2/TRBV6-3	17	TRBD1	TRBJ2-7	CASSYSVGTEESYEQYF	TGTGCCAGCAGTTACTCTGTCGGGACAGAAGAATCCTACGAGCAGTACTTC
-	TRBV11-3	13	-	TRBJ2-7	CASSYLSLSASYF	TGTGCCAGCAGCTACCTATCCCTGTCAGCGTCGTACTTC
many	TRBV20-1	14	TRBD1	TRBJ1-1	CSATTGTGGTEAFF	TGCAGTGCAACAACCGGGACAGGGGGCACTGAAGCTTTCTTT
-	TRBV7-3	16	-	TRBJ2-2	CASSLSLSSNTGELFF	TGTGCCAGCAGCTTAAGTTTGAGTTCGAACACCGGGGAGCTGTTTTTT
few	TRBV9	12	-	TRBJ2-1	CASSVPDGRLFF	TGTGCCAGCAGCGTCCCCGATGGTAGGCTGTTCTTC
few	TRBV6-5	13	-	TRBJ2-1	CASRDASYNEQFF	TGTGCCAGCAGGGACGCCTCCTACAATGAGCAGTTCTTC
once	TRBV9	18	-	TRBJ2-7	CASSPQGGQIPLFNEQYF	TGTGCCAGCAGCCCCCAGGGGGGACAGATCCCTTTGTTCAACGAGCAGTACTTC
many	TRBV7-9	13	-	TRBJ2-7	CASSSGPRLGQYF	TGTGCCAGCAGCTCGGGACCCCGCCTAGGGCAGTACTTC
-	TRBV21-1	18	-	TRBJ1-1	CASSKGGTLRQIATEAFF	TGTGCCAGCAGCAAAGGGGGAACGCTCCGACAAATTGCCACTGAAGCTTTCTTT
-	TRBV20-1	16	TRBD2	TRBJ2-3	CSAPAYPSGGTDTQYF	TGCAGTGCACCAGCCTATCCTAGCGGAGGCACAGATACGCAGTATTTT